This T cell receptor (beta chain) was sequenced in a study of shared clonotypes between healthy human individuals (TCRdb year 2020). Background on the whole study: A couple of women and three men aged 18 to 49 years were included in the cohort. For each donor, CD4 naive and CD4 memory were each run on three plates, CD8 naive on two plates, and CD8 memory on one plate. Blood TCR repertoires of a handful of healthy adults were deeply sequenced to estimate repertoire size and the extent of clonotype sharing between individuals. To increase sequencing depth and limit assay-specific biases, different laboratories used diverse techniques to prepare libraries and sequence TCR repertoires. Each donor's leukapheresis produced roughly between roughly 0.85 and 9.5 billion PBMCs. Broad study findings and their caveats: Only blood was sampled, and tissue TCR repertoires likely differ from those in blood. Pairwise subsampling led to the expectation that sequencing depth would affect the degree of clonotype sharing among donors. Because the study included a small number of donors, the genetic and exposure-history diversity represented was limited. When a handful of donors were compared, the shared fraction of clonotypes was approximately 5% for naive CD4, about 4% for naive CD8, 2.3% for memory CD4, and under 0.5% for memory CD8. Higher generation probabilities were observed for clonotypes shared by all four sorted-subset donors than for non-shared clonotypes. Even with the large sequencing depth, rarefaction of the sorted-subset datasets indicated that sequencing was incomplete. Naive subsets generally had larger estimated clonotype richness than memory subsets did.

Trimming removed 4 bases from V and 2 bases from J, leaving 16 bases between the germline ends. Taken from the germline V gene (reference sequence), the CDR1 and CDR2 loops are SEHNR and FQNEAQ. Reading from cysteine to phenylalanine, the CDR3 counts 16 amino acids. Just CDR3 DNA is preserved here, 48 bases in frame from base 1. Concerning this clone: Its antigen is still unknown. Per-nucleotide qualities are absent, and no much larger clonotype sits a single base away.

TCR CDR3 regions were amplified from genomic DNA by multiplex PCR using the deep immunoSEQ assay. For each cell subset, the extracted genomic DNA was distributed evenly across all wells of several immunoSEQ 96-well plates, and each plate served as one replicate. Each replicate PCR for sorted subsets received roughly 0.2 ug genomic DNA, equal to some 32,000 T cell genomes. Purified libraries were measured with a Qubit 3.0 fluorometer, size-checked on a Bioanalyzer 2100, and measured again with the KAPA Library Quantification kit. A separate single-read 150-cycle Illumina NextSeq 550 flow cell was used to sequence each immunoSEQ 96-well plate. As for the authors' bioinformatics: Because the immunoSEQ output included only junctional sequences and no quality scores, the filtering could not be the same as the filtering used for full-length reads. Sequences were annotated with PyIR, a Python wrapper for IgBLAST v1.9, and V/J genes and CDR3 were assigned using IMGT germline references. Reads were filtered out if the reads had weak V/J assignments (E-value above 1e-6), no CDR3, stop codons, out-of-frame junctions, or ambiguous translated residues. V3J clonotypes were defined as sequences sharing the same inferred V gene, J gene, and CDR3 amino acid sequence. The percentage overlap between two repertoires was calculated by dividing the number of shared unique clonotypes by the size of the smaller repertoire. Richness of each repertoire was evaluated using RTK rarefaction, the Chao1 estimator, and Recon v2.1 estimates of unobserved clonotypes. Generation probabilities were computed with OLGA for all TCRbeta clonotypes obtained by the gDNA method from four donors. TCRdb mirrors the immuneACCESS table, restricted to in-frame sequences. Some clones are absent from its copies; in checked studies, under half trace to an unresolved V gene, and the reason for the others is unknown. Clonal size and the V and J genes are those of that table, whereas D and trimming came from the DNA. The sample data list about 2.2 million clones, and just under 95% of these were observed just once. The ten largest clones represent more than 1.5% of the sample.

For the CD8 naive samples, CD45RO-negative cells were positively selected for CCR7, yielding a CD45RA+CCR7+ population from which TemRA cells were excluded. The donors were healthy, HIV-negative adults with no recently reported acute infections or vaccinations. Every donor was a Caucasian adult residing in Nashville, Tennessee, USA. Blood was collected by leukapheresis, and PBMCs were isolated by Ficoll-Histopaque density gradient centrifugation and then cryopreserved in liquid nitrogen vapor phase. Analytical flow cytometry was used to check the purity and quantity of every magnetically sorted T cell population. Genomic DNA was isolated from every sorted fraction and measured by UV absorbance on a Nanodrop 2000c.

Material for sequencing was naive CD8+ T cells from PBMCs. The cell subset or site label for this specimen denotes: CD45RA+CCR7+. The sequence joins TRBV7-9 to TRBJ2-3, with the D gene not clear enough to name. The sequence was obtained from a man between 18 and 29 years old in good health. Some clones in this sample may be carry-over from other donors' samples. The sequenced DNA is TGTGCCAGCAGCTCGTTTGGGCAGGTTTTCACAGATACGCAGTATTTT. Its protein reads: CASSSFGQVFTDTQYF.